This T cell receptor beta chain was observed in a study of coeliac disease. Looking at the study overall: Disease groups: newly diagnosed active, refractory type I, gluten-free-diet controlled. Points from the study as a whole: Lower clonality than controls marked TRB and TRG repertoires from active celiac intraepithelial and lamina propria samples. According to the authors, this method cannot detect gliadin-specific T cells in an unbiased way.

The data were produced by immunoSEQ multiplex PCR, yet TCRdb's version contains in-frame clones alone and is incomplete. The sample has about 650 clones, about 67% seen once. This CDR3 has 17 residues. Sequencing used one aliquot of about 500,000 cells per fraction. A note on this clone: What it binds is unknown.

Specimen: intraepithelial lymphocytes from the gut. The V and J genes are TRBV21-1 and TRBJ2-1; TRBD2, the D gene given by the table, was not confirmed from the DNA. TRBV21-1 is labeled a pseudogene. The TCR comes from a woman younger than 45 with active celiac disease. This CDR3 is CASSLPVATPSDNEQFF. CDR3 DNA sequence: TGTGCCAGCAGCCTGCCGGTAGCTACACCTTCCGACAATGAGCAGTTCTTC.